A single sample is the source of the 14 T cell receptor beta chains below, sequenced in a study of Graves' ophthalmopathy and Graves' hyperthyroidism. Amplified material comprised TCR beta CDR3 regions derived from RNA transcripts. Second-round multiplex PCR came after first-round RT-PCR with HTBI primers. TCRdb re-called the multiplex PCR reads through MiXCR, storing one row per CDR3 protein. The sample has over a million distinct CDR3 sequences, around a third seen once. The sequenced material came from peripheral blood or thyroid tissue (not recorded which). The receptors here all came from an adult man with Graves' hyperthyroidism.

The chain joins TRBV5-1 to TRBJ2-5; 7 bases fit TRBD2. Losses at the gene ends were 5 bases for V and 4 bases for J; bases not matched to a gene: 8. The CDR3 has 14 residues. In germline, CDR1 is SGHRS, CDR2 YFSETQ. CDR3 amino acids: CASRDRAGRETQYF. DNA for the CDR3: TGCGCCAGCAGGGACCGAGCGGGAAGAGAGACCCAGTACTTC.

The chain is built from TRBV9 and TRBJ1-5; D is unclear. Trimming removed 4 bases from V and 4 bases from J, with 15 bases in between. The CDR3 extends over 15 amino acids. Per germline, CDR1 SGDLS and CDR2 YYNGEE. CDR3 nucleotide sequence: TGTGCCAGCAGCAGAGGGTTCGGTTCTAATCAGCCCCAGCATTTT. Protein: CASSRGFGSNQPQHF.

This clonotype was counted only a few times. The CDR3, as DNA: TGTGCCAGCGGGAAGACAGGGACCAACACTGAAGCTTTCTTT. This sequence encodes CASGKTGTNTEAFF. This chain links TRBV10-3 with TRBJ1-1; 7 bases agree with TRBD1. CDR3 length: 14 amino acids. The ends lost 10 bases at V and 2 bases at J; junction bases unmatched: 10. Germline V gene lookup returns CDR1 ENHRY and CDR2 SYGVKD.

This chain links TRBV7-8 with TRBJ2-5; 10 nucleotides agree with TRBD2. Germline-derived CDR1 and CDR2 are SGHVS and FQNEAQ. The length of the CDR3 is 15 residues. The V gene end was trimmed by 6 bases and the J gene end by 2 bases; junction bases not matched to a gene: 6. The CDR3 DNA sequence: TGTGCCAGCAGTGGACTAGCGGAACCACAAGAGACCCAGTACTTC. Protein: CASSGLAEPQETQYF.

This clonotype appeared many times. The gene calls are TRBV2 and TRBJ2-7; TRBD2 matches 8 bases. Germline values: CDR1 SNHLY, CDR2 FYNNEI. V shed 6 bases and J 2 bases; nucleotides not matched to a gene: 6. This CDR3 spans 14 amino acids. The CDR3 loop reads CASRSGSFTYEQYF. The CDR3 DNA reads TGTGCCAGCAGAAGCGGGAGCTTTACCTACGAGCAGTACTTC.

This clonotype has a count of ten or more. DNA for the CDR3: TGCAGCGTCTTCCGGGACTCTACCGGGGAGCTGTTTTTT. Protein sequence: CSVFRDSTGELFF. The chain carries TRBV29-1 and TRBJ2-2; D possibly corresponds to TRBD2 (6 bases). Looked up from germline, CDR1 is SQVTM and CDR2 is ANQGSEA. V lost 6 bases and J lost 5, with 13 bases in between. This CDR3 has 13 residues.

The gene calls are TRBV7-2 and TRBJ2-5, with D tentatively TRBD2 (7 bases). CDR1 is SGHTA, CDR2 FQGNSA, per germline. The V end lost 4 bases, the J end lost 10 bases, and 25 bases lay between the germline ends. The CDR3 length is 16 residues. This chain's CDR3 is CASSSQAMGGGADQYF. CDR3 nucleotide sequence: TGTGCCAGCAGCTCACAGGCGATGGGGGGGGGCGCCGACCAGTACTTC.

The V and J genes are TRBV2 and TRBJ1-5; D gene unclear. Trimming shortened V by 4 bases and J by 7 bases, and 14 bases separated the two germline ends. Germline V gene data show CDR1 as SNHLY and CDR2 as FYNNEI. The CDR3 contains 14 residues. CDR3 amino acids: CASSASGLVQPQHF. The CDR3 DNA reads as TGTGCCAGCAGTGCCTCCGGATTGGTCCAGCCCCAGCATTTT.

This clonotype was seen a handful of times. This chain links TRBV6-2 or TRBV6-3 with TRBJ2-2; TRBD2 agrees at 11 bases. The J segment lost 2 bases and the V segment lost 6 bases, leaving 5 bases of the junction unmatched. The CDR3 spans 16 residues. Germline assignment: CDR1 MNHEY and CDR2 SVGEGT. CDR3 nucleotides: TGTGCCAGCAGGTTAGCGGGAGGGCCCAACACCGGGGAGCTGTTTTTT. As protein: CASRLAGGPNTGELFF.

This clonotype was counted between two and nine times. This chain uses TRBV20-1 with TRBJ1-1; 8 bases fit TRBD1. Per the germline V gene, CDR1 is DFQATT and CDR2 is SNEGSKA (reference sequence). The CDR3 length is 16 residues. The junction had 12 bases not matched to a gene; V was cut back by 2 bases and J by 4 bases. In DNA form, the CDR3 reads TGCAGTGCTAGACCGACTATGACAGGGGAAAGCACTGAAGCTTTCTTT. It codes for CSARPTMTGESTEAFF.

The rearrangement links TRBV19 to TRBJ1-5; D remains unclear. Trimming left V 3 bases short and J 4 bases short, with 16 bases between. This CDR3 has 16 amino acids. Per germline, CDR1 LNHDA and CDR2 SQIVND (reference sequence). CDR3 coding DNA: TGTGCCAGTAGTATTAGTGGCAGCCCACGGAATCAGCCCCAGCATTTT. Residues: CASSISGSPRNQPQHF.

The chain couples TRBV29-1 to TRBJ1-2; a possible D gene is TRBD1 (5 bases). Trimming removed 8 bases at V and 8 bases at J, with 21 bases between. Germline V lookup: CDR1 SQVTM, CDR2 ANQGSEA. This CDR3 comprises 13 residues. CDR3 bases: TGCAGCCTGGCCGGGACTCCCACTTTGGGCTACACCTTC. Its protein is CSLAGTPTLGYTF.

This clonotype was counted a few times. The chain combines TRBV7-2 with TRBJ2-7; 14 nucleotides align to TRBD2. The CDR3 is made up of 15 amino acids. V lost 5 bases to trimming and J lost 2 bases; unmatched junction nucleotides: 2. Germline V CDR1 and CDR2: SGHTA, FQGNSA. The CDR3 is CASSMTSGGAYEQYF. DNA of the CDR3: TGTGCCAGCAGCATGACTAGCGGGGGGGCCTACGAGCAGTACTTC.

The CDR3 coding sequence is TGTGCCAGTACCCCCGGAACCCTCGGGGGGTCTAGCTCTGGGGCCAACGTCCTGACTTTC. Its protein is CASTPGTLGGSSSGANVLTF. The chain uses TRBV19 and TRBJ2-6, with 7 bases that match TRBD2. J gave up 0 bases and V 7 bases, and 18 bases lay outside the gene matches. The germline CDR1 and CDR2 sequences are LNHDA and SQIVND (reference sequence). This CDR3 comprises 20 residues.